This T cell receptor beta chain was retrieved from a study of radiotherapy plus CTLA-4 blockade in lung cancer. As for the study in general: An objective response was seen in about a sixth of patients, and disease control in 25% to 40%.

Assay: immunoSEQ multiplex PCR; the TCRdb copy retains only in-frame clones and omits some. The profile shows some 50,000 clones, roughly 84% of them singletons. Study-wide points: Once radiotherapy plus ipilimumab had been given, TCR clones derived from tumor expanded in blood. Reported findings show early blood T cell clone dynamics, with interferon-beta, best predicted response.

Ipilimumab CTLA-4 blockade and focal radiation were given to patients with chemo-refractory metastatic non-small-cell lung cancer. CDR1 is SGHAT and CDR2 is FQNNGV in the germline V gene. CDR3 length: 14 amino acids. V dropped 4 bases and J dropped 9; count of bases not matched to a gene: 6. On this clone itself: As yet, its antigen is unknown.

This chain uses TRBV11-2 with TRBJ2-3; TRBD1 agrees at 11 bases. The source material was peripheral blood, sampled from a patient treated with radiotherapy plus ipilimumab. The sequence was obtained from a human donor with non-small cell lung cancer who had a partial response to radiotherapy plus ipilimumab. The CDR3 DNA reads TGTGCCAGCAGCTCATATGGGACAGGGGGGACGCAGTATTTT. It is translated as CASSSYGTGGTQYF.